The 18 T cell receptor beta chains below come from one sample, sequenced in a study of cytomegalovirus exposure and HLA in healthy donors. Primers included in the PCR were 60 Vbeta and 13 Jbeta primers. The data were produced by immunoSEQ multiplex PCR, yet TCRdb's version contains in-frame clones alone and is incomplete. The data show 150,000 to 180,000 clones, with approximately 80% seen just once and about 13% held by the top ten. Sequenced: PBMCs. These receptors came from a man aged 25-40 years in good health and CMV-seropositive.

The V and J genes are TRBV4-2 and TRBJ2-7; TRBD2 agrees at 7 bases. CDR3 length equals 18 residues. The germline V gene has CDR1 LGHNA and CDR2 YNFKEQ. V dropped 0 bases and J dropped 3; count of bases not matched to a gene: 14. CDR3 protein: CASSQDSGEGEGNYEQYF. As DNA, the CDR3 is TGTGCCAGCAGCCAAGACTCAGGTGAAGGGGAGGGGAACTACGAGCAGTACTTC.

J is TRBJ1-1 and V is TRBV18; no clear D gene. Germline V CDR1 and CDR2: KGHSH, LQKENI. The CDR3 is 13 amino acids. Trimming pared 1 base from V and 1 base from J, leaving 4 bases between. CDR3 region: CASSPRPNTEAFF. The CDR3 nucleotides are TGTGCCAGCTCACCACGGCCGAACACTGAAGCTTTCTTT. Using reference TRBV18 and TRBJ1-1 for the parts outside the CDR3, the full variable domain is NAGVMQNPRHLVRRRGQEARLRCSPMKGHSHVYWYRQLPEEGLKFMVYLQKENIIDESGMPKERFSAEFPKEGPSILRIQQVVRGDSAAYFCASSPRPNTEAFFGQGTRLTVV.

The J gene is TRBJ2-1, the V gene TRBV6-5; the D gene is possibly TRBD1 (6 bases). Germline V gives CDR1 MNHEY, CDR2 SVGAGI. This CDR3 comprises 15 residues. The V end was cut by 4 bases, the J end by 3 bases, with 13 bases between. The CDR3 is CASSSSRTDYNEQFF. The CDR3 region has the DNA TGTGCCAGCAGTTCATCCAGGACAGACTACAATGAGCAGTTCTTC.

This clone occurred once. V and J are TRBV9 and TRBJ2-6; D remains unclear. Trimming pared 7 bases from V and 0 bases from J, leaving 8 bases between. The germline V gene encodes CDR1 SGDLS and CDR2 YYNGEE. The CDR3 consists of 14 residues. CDR3 sequence (DNA): TGTGCCAGCGGGCTTGACTCTGGGGCCAACGTCCTGACTTTC. Protein: CASGLDSGANVLTF.

This chain links TRBV2 with TRBJ1-1; D may be TRBD1 (6 bases). The CDR3 length is 11 residues. Trimming stripped 3 bases from V and 7 bases from J, with 6 bases between. Looked up from germline, CDR1 is SNHLY and CDR2 is FYNNEI. CDR3 sequence reads: CASSDRGEAFF. CDR3 DNA: TGTGCCAGCAGTGACAGGGGTGAAGCTTTCTTT.

This clone was observed a few times. One base separates it from a far larger clone, so it is likely a read error. V is TRBV14 and J is TRBJ2-1; a weak D match, TRBD2 (6 bases). From germline, CDR1 is SGHDN and CDR2 FVKESK. The CDR3 length is 13 residues. CDR3 sequence reads: CSSSQDRTGALFF. The CDR3 region has the DNA TGTTCCAGCAGCCAAGATCGTACGGGAGCGTTGTTCTTC.

This chain links TRBV2 with TRBJ1-2; 7 nucleotides agree with TRBD1. Per germline, CDR1 SNHLY and CDR2 FYNNEI. Germline trimming cut 6 bases from V and 4 bases from J; bases unmatched to any gene: 11. This CDR3 has 15 amino acids. The DNA for the CDR3 is TGTGCCAGCAGCGACCAGGGACAGCCGATCTATGGCTACACCTTC. Translation: CASSDQGQPIYGYTF. Together with reference TRBV2 and TRBJ1-2, the CDR3 gives the full variable domain: EPEVTQTPSHQVTQMGQEVILRCVPISNHLYFYWYRQILGQKVEFLVSFYNNEISEKSEIFDDQFSVERPDGSNFTLKIRSTKLEDSAMYFCASSDQGQPIYGYTFGSGTRLTVV.

V gene TRBV4-2 combines with J gene TRBJ2-3; D gene unclear. This CDR3 comprises 17 residues. Trimming took 0 bases from V and 1 from J, leaving 14 bases between them. Looked up from germline, CDR1 is LGHNA and CDR2 is YNFKEQ. CDR3 amino acids: CASSQDGRGFGTDTQYF. The CDR3 DNA is TGTGCCAGCAGCCAAGATGGCCGCGGTTTTGGCACAGATACGCAGTATTTT.

There are a few counts of this clone. The chain is built from TRBV7-2 and TRBJ1-2, with D perhaps TRBD1 (6 bases). This CDR3 has 13 residues. CDR1 is SGHTA, CDR2 FQGNSA, per germline. V was cut by 4 bases and J by 4 bases, with 10 bases left in between. The CDR3 DNA sequence: TGTGCCAGCAGCTCACAGGGTCGCTATGGCTACACCTTC. This translates into CASSSQGRYGYTF.

The chain links TRBV7-2 to TRBJ1-4; 9 bases line up with TRBD1. The V segment lost 5 bases and the J segment 5 bases; nucleotides outside the gene matches: 6. The CDR3 is 15 residues long. Germline loops: CDR1 SGHTA, CDR2 FQGNSA. CDR3 sequence (DNA): TGTGCCAGCAGCCTACAGGGGGCGCGGAATGAAAAACTGTTTTTT. As protein: CASSLQGARNEKLFF.

This sequence joins TRBV21-1 and TRBJ2-3; the listed D gene, TRBD1, was not tested against the DNA. TRBV21-1 is reported as a pseudogene. This CDR3 spans 18 amino acids. CDR3 in amino acids: CASSSRPRDRGRTDTQYF. CDR3 coding DNA: TGTGCCAGCAGCTCGCGGCCCCGGGACAGGGGACGCACAGATACGCAGTATTTT.

J is TRBJ2-7 and V is TRBV29-1; 13 nucleotides align to TRBD2. CDR3 length: 13 residues. J lost 7 bases, V lost 7 bases, and 7 bases had no gene match. Germline V gene sequence: CDR1 SQVTM, CDR2 ANQGSEA. The CDR3 DNA follows: TGCAGCGCCTGGACTAGCGGGAGATCAGAGCAGTACTTC. Its protein product is CSAWTSGRSEQYF.

V is TRBV19 and J is TRBJ1-1; D remains ambiguous. The germline V and J ends were trimmed by 1 base and 0 bases, with 9 bases remaining between them. This CDR3 has 15 amino acids. Germline lookup yields CDR1 LNHDA and CDR2 SQIVND (reference sequence). The CDR3 spells CASSIAGVMNTEAFF. The CDR3 DNA is TGTGCCAGTAGTATAGCCGGGGTTATGAACACTGAAGCTTTCTTT.

This sequence joins TRBV20-1 and TRBJ1-1; perhaps TRBD1 as D (5 bases). The CDR3 has 11 residues. Germline CDR1 reads DFQATT; CDR2 reads SNEGSKA (reference sequence). The CDR3 coding sequence is TGCAGCGGCACAGGTCCCGGCGTGACTTTCTTT. As protein: CSGTGPGVTFF.

The chain has TRBV19 and TRBJ2-1; D unresolved. Germline CDR1 is LNHDA and CDR2 is SQIVND (reference sequence). The CDR3 is 13 residues long. V lost 2 bases, J lost 4 bases, and 6 bases lay in between. The CDR3: CASSINSYNEQFF. CDR3 DNA sequence: TGTGCCAGTAGTATAAACTCGTACAATGAGCAGTTCTTC.

The V call is TRBV6-4, the J call TRBJ1-6; possible D gene TRBD1, 5 bases. V lost 6 bases, J lost 14 bases, and 17 bases lay in between. There are 13 residues in the CDR3. CDR1 MRHNA and CDR2 SNTAGT come from the germline V gene. The CDR3 loop is CASRNTGDGSLHF. CDR3 sequence (DNA): TGTGCCAGCAGAAATACAGGTGATGGGTCCCTCCACTTT.

The chain is built from TRBV4-1 and TRBJ1-5, with TRBD1 as a possible D gene (6 bases). There are 15 residues in the CDR3. The V end lost 1 base, the J end lost 7 bases, and 14 bases lay between the germline ends. Germline CDR1 and CDR2: MGHRA and YSYEKL. CDR3 sequence: CASSQVEGDGQPQHF. The CDR3 coding sequence is TGCGCCAGCAGCCAAGTAGAGGGGGACGGGCAGCCCCAGCATTTT.

The V and J genes are TRBV5-1 and TRBJ1-4; D is ambiguous. CDR1 and CDR2 (germline): SGHRS, YFSETQ. Trimming removed 0 bases from V and 10 bases from J, with 7 bases in between. The CDR3 runs to 12 residues. The CDR3 region has the DNA TGCGCCAGCAGCTTGGATAACTTAAAACTGTTTTTT. Its protein product is CASSLDNLKLFF.